Shown below are 15 T cell receptor beta chains from a single sample sequenced in a study of blood T cell repertoires in COVID-19. Using immunoSEQ multiplex PCR, the repertoire was profiled, and TCRdb retains in-frame clones only, with some absent. The table has nearly 200,000 clones, 80% to 85% seen once. The source material was PBMCs or T cells enriched from blood (not recorded which). These receptors were collected from a man aged 35 to 55 who had recovered from COVID-19.

The rearrangement uses TRBV6-1 and TRBJ1-2; possible D gene TRBD1, 6 bases. The CDR3 is 16 residues long. V was pared by 3 bases and J by 1 base, with 15 bases between. Germline CDR1 reads MNHNS; CDR2 reads SASEGT. The CDR3 nucleotides read TGTGCCAGCAGTGAGAGGGGGGGCATCATTAACTATGGCTACACCTTC. Translated: CASSERGGIINYGYTF.

The chain combines TRBV19 with TRBJ1-1, with D unclear. Germline CDR1 LNHDA, CDR2 SQIVND (reference sequence). Trimming shortened V by 1 base and J by 8 bases, and 14 bases separated the two germline ends. CDR3 length: 14 amino acids. The CDR3 spells CASSIGPERTEAFF. CDR3 nucleotides: TGTGCCAGTAGTATAGGCCCAGAACGTACCGAAGCTTTCTTT.

The gene calls are TRBV27 and TRBJ1-1; the D gene is possibly TRBD1 (5 bases). This CDR3 spans 14 amino acids. Deletions cut 7 bases from V and 3 bases from J, with 15 bases between. CDR1 and CDR2 from the germline V gene are MNHEY and SMNVEV (reference sequence). The CDR3 DNA follows: TGTGCCAGCACGCTCAGGGCTAAGGACACTGAAGCTTTCTTT. Amino acid sequence: CASTLRAKDTEAFF.

The chain is built from TRBV27 and TRBJ1-1; a possible D gene is TRBD1 (6 bases). The V gene's germline CDR1 is MNHEY and CDR2 SMNVEV (reference sequence). This CDR3 spans 13 amino acids. Trimming shortened V by 2 bases and J by 11 bases, and 15 bases separated the two germline ends. CDR3 sequence reads: CASSLGQISTAFF. The DNA for the CDR3 is TGTGCCAGCAGTTTAGGACAGATCAGTACGGCTTTCTTT.

V gene TRBV28 combines with J gene TRBJ1-3, with a tentative D call TRBD1 (6 bases). This CDR3 contains 15 residues. The ends were cut back, 2 bases at V and 2 bases at J, with 10 bases in the middle. Germline CDR1 reads MDHEN; CDR2 reads SYDVKM. For the CDR3, the DNA is TGTGCCAGCAGTTTAACCAGGGGTGCTGGAAACACCATATATTTT. Translation gives CASSLTRGAGNTIYF.

The chain employs TRBV7-9 and TRBJ2-7, with 9 bases aligning to TRBD1. Germline V gene data show CDR1 as SEHNR and CDR2 as FQNEAQ (reference sequence). V gave up 4 bases and J gave up 4 bases; unmatched junction bases: 8. The CDR3 extends over 15 amino acids. CDR3 in DNA: TGTGCCAGCAGCTCCTTACCGGACAGGGGATACGAGCAGTACTTC. It is translated as CASSSLPDRGYEQYF. The entire variable domain, with the rest obtained from reference TRBV7-9 and TRBJ2-7, is as follows: DTGVSQNPRHKITKRGQNVTFRCDPISEHNRLYWYRQTLGQGPEFLTYFQNEAQLEKSRLLSDRFSAERPKGSFSTLEIQRTEQGDSAMYLCASSSLPDRGYEQYFGPGTRLTVT.

This rearrangement joins TRBV7-2 to TRBJ2-1; D possibly corresponds to TRBD1 (9 bases). The CDR3 is 15 amino acids. Per the germline V gene, CDR1 is SGHTA and CDR2 is FQGNSA. V lost 1 base and J lost 7, with 14 bases in between. In DNA, the CDR3 is TGTGCCAGCAGCTTAGTAGCGGGACAGGGTAATGAGCAGTTCTTC. This sequence encodes CASSLVAGQGNEQFF.

Concerning this clone: Different DNA sequences within this sample yield the same CDR3. The rearrangement links TRBV3-1 (or the pseudogene TRBV3-2) to TRBJ1-1; unclear D gene. From germline, CDR1 is LGHDT and CDR2 YNNKEL (reference sequence). CDR3 length: 13 amino acids. Between the trimmed V and J ends, which lost 3 bases and 4 bases, there was a span of 9 bases. The CDR3 DNA sequence: TGTGCCAGCAGCCAGGGCGGACTCACTGAAGCTTTCTTT. Amino acids: CASSQGGLTEAFF.

This chain links TRBV12-3 or TRBV12-4 with TRBJ2-1; TRBD2 agrees at 7 bases. Trimming at V came to 6 bases and at J to 7 bases, leaving 3 bases not matched to a gene. This CDR3 has 12 amino acids. The chain's CDR3 is CASRISGNEQFF. For the CDR3, the DNA is TGTGCCAGCAGGATTAGCGGGAATGAGCAGTTCTTC.

The V and J genes are TRBV24-1 and TRBJ2-7, with D hard to call. There are 14 residues in the CDR3. Germline CDR1 and CDR2: KGHDR and SFDVKD. Trimming pared 2 bases from V and 2 bases from J, leaving 9 bases between. The CDR3 sequence is CATSDYSPPYEQYF. The CDR3 nucleotides read TGTGCCACCAGTGATTACTCTCCACCCTACGAGCAGTACTTC.

The gene calls are TRBV2 and TRBJ2-3; 10 bases are a match to TRBD2. Germline V gene lookup returns CDR1 SNHLY and CDR2 FYNNEI. V lost 6 bases and J lost 6; bases outside the gene matches: 9. The length of the CDR3 is 15 residues. The chain's CDR3 is CASRALAGTVDTQYF. CDR3 DNA sequence: TGTGCCAGCAGGGCACTAGCGGGGACAGTCGATACGCAGTATTTT.

V is TRBV9 and J is TRBJ1-5, with D possibly TRBD1 on 5 matching bases. This CDR3 region has 15 residues. Germline V CDR1 and CDR2: SGDLS, YYNGEE. V was cut by 4 bases and J by 8 bases, with 19 bases left in between. CDR3 sequence: CASSPGVTAREPQHF. In DNA form, the CDR3 reads TGTGCCAGCAGCCCGGGAGTTACGGCCAGGGAGCCCCAGCATTTT.

V usage is TRBV5-1 and J usage is TRBJ2-7, with 13 bases that match TRBD2. CDR1 is SGHRS, CDR2 YFSETQ, per germline. The CDR3 contains 16 residues. The ends lost 3 bases at V and 6 bases at J; junction bases unmatched: 9. The CDR3 spells CASSSTSGGPPSEQYF. The CDR3 DNA reads as TGCGCCAGCAGCTCGACTAGCGGGGGGCCCCCGAGCGAGCAGTACTTC.

The chain uses TRBV4-2 and TRBJ1-6; 12 bases agree with TRBD1. CDR1 is LGHNA and CDR2 is YNFKEQ in the germline V gene. The length of the CDR3 is 17 residues. The J segment lost 7 bases and the V segment lost 0 bases, leaving 4 bases of the junction unmatched. DNA for the CDR3: TGTGCCAGCAGCCAAGAGGGACAGGGGGCGAGGAATTCACCCCTCCACTTT. Its protein is CASSQEGQGARNSPLHF.

The J gene is TRBJ1-2, the V gene TRBV5-1; 7 positions agree with TRBD1. The CDR3 extends over 17 amino acids. Germline V lookup: CDR1 SGHRS, CDR2 YFSETQ. Unmatched junction bases numbered 13, after V lost 4 bases and J lost 1 base. CDR3 region: CASSLRTGAEINYGYTF. The CDR3, as DNA: TGCGCCAGCAGCCTTCGGACAGGAGCCGAAATTAACTATGGCTACACCTTC.